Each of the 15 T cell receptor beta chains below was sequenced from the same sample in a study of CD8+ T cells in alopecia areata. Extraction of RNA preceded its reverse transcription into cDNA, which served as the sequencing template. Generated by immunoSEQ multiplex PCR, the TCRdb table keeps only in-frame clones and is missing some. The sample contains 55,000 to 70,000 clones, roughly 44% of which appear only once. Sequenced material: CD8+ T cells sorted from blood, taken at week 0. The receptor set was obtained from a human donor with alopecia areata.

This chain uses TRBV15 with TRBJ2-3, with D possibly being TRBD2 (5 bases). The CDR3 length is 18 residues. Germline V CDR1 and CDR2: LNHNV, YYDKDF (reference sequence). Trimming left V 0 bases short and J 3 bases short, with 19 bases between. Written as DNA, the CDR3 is TGTGCCACCAGCAGAGATCTTAAAGGGTATGAGGGAACAGATACGCAGTATTTT. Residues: CATSRDLKGYEGTDTQYF.

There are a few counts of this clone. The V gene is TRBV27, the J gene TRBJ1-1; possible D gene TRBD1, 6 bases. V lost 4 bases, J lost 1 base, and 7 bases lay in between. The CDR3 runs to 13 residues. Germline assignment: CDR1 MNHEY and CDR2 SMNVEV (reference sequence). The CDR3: CASSWGPNTEAFF. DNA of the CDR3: TGTGCCAGCAGTTGGGGGCCGAACACTGAAGCTTTCTTT.

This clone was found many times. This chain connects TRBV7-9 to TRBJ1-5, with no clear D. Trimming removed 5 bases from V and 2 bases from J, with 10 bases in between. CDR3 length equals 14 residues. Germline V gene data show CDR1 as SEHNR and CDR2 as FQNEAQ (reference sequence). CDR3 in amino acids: CASSPSGGNQPQHF. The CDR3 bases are TGTGCCAGCAGCCCCTCAGGAGGCAATCAGCCCCAGCATTTT.

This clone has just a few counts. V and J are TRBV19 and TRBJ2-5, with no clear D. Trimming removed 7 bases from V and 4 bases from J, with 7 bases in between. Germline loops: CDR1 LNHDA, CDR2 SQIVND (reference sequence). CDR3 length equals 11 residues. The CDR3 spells CASTWGETQYF. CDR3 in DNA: TGTGCCAGTACGTGGGGAGAGACCCAGTACTTC.

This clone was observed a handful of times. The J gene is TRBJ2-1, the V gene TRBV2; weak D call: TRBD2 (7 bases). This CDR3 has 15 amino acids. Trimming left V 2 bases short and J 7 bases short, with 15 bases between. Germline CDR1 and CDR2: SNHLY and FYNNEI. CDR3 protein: CASSERVRGGNEQFF. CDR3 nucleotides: TGTGCCAGCAGTGAAAGGGTCAGGGGAGGGAATGAGCAGTTCTTC.

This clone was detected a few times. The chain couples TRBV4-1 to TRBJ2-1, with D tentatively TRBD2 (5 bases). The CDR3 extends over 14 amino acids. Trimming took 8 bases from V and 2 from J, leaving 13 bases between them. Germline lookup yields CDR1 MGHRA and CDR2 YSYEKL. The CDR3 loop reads CASREGPTYNEQFF. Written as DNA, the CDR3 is TGCGCCAGCCGAGAGGGCCCGACCTACAATGAGCAGTTCTTC.

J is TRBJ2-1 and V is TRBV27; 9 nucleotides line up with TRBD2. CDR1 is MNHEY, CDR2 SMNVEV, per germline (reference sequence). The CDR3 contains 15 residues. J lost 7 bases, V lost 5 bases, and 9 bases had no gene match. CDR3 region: CASSTRGTSRNEQFF. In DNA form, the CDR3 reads TGTGCCAGCAGTACAAGGGGGACTAGCAGAAATGAGCAGTTCTTC.

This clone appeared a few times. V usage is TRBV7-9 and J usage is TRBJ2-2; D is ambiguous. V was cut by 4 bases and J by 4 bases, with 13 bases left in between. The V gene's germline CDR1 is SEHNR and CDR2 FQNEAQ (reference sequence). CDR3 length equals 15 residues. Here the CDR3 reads CASSSQSDGTGELFF. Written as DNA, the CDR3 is TGTGCCAGCAGCTCCCAGAGCGATGGCACCGGGGAGCTGTTTTTT.

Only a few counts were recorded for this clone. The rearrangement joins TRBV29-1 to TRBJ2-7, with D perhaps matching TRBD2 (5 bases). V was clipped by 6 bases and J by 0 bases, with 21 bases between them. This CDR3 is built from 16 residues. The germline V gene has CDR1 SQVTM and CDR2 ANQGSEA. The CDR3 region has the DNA TGCAGCGTACGCTACTCCGCGGGCCGCAGCTCCTACGAGCAGTACTTC. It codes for CSVRYSAGRSSYEQYF.

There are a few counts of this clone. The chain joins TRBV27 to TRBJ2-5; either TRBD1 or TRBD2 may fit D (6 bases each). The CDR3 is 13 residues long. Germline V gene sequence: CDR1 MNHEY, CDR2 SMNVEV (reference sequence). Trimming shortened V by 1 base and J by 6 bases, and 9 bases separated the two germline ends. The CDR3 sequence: CASSLYGGQTQYF. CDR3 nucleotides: TGTGCCAGCAGTTTATACGGGGGCCAGACCCAGTACTTC.

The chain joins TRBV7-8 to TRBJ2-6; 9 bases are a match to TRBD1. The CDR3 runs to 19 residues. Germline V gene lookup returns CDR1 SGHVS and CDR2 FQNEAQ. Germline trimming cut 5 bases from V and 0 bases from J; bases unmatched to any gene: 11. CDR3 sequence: CASSTQGDRAHSGANVLTF. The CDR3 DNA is TGTGCCAGCAGCACGCAGGGGGACAGGGCACACTCTGGGGCCAACGTCCTGACTTTC.

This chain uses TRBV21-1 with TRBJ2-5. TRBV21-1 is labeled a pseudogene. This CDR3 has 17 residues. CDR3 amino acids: CASSKTAFRPYQETQYF. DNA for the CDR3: TGTGCCAGCAGCAAAACAGCGTTTCGGCCGTACCAAGAGACCCAGTACTTC.

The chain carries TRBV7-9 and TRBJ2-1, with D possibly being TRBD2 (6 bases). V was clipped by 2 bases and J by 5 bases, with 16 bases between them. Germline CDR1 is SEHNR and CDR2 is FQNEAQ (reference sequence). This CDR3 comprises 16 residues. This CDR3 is CASSLQTSLSHNEQFF. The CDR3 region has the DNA TGTGCCAGCAGCTTACAAACTAGCTTGTCCCACAATGAGCAGTTCTTC.

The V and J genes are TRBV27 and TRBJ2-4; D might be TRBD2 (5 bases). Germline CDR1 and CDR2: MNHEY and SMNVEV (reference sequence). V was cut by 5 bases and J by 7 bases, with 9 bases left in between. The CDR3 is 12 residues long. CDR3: CASSPSGNIQYF. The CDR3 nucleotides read TGTGCCAGCAGTCCCTCGGGGAACATTCAGTACTTC.

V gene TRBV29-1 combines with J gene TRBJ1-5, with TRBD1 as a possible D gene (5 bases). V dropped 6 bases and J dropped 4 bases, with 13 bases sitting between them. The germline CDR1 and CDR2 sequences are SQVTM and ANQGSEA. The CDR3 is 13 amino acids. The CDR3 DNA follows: TGCAGCGTAGAGACGGGGGTGAATCAGCCCCAGCATTTT. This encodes CSVETGVNQPQHF.